This T cell receptor beta chain was identified in a study of blood T cells in healthy people across ages. PCR was performed a second time for about 7 to 12 cycles using a sample-barcoded 5' primer and a J-beta primer mix. TCRdb analysed the 5' RACE reads with MiXCR anew, one entry per CDR3 protein. Seen here are approximately 790,000 distinct CDR3 sequences, 62% observed once, and the top ten hold roughly a quarter. Isolated per sample were at least 6 million PBMCs. Total RNA amounts of at least 5.5 micrograms were extracted per sample. Trimming removed 7 bases from V and 2 bases from J; junction bases left unmatched: 8. The CDR3 is 14 amino acids. Per germline, CDR1 ENHRY and CDR2 SYGVKD.

This chain links TRBV10-3 with TRBJ2-7, with 7 positions matching TRBD1. The TCR comes from a man younger than 45 in good health. The source material was blood. The CDR3 sequence: CAIIADRVPYEQYF. The CDR3 bases are TGTGCCATCATTGCCGACAGGGTCCCCTACGAGCAGTACTTC.